The 5 T cell receptor beta chains below were found in one sample sequenced in a study of T-cell reconstitution after alpha-beta-depleted transplantation in children. Unique molecular identifiers were incorporated during preparation of the TCRbeta library. Each CDR3 protein gets one entry after TCRdb re-called the PCR reads with MiXCR. The table has over 150,000 distinct CDR3 sequences, just over 14% seen once. The sequenced sample was PBMCs from the stem cell graft donor, obtained from the stem cell graft. The receptor source for this set is a human donor who donated a stem cell graft to a child with acute lymphoblastic leukemia.

This clonotype was recorded at least ten times. The rearrangement uses TRBV7-9 and TRBJ2-1; 9 bases map to TRBD2. The CDR3 length is 15 residues. The germline V gene encodes CDR1 SEHNR and CDR2 FQNEAQ (reference sequence). Losses at the gene ends were 0 bases for V and 9 bases for J; bases not matched to a gene: 6. The CDR3 sequence: CASSLAGGRAGEQFF. CDR3 nucleotides: TGTGCCAGCAGCTTAGCCGGCGGGAGGGCGGGTGAGCAGTTCTTC.

This clonotype was seen once. With a much larger clone just one base away, this may be a read error. V usage is TRBV11-3 and J usage is TRBJ2-7, with 11 bases identical to TRBD2. Unmatched junction bases numbered 15, after V lost 5 bases and J lost 6 bases. Germline loops: CDR1 SGHNT, CDR2 YENEEA. CDR3 length: 17 residues. The CDR3 DNA follows: TGTGCCAGCAGCCCACCGCCTAGCGGGAGGAGCAATTCCGAGCAGTACTTC. Translating gives CASSPPPSGRSNSEQYF.

In its sample, this clonotype was seen many times. This rearrangement joins TRBV12-3 or TRBV12-4 to TRBJ1-6; D remains ambiguous. The CDR3 consists of 15 residues. Trimming cost V 5 bases and J 0 bases, with 8 bases left between them. The CDR3 reads CASSKESSYNSPLHF. CDR3 nucleotides: TGTGCCAGCAGTAAAGAGAGCTCCTATAATTCACCCCTCCACTTT.

The J gene is TRBJ2-7, the V gene TRBV5-1, with D unclear. This CDR3 has 9 residues. Germline values: CDR1 SGHRS, CDR2 YFSETQ. The V end was cut by 8 bases, the J end by 7 bases, with 7 bases between. CDR3 residues: CARPSEQYF. The CDR3 nucleotides read TGCGCCAGGCCGTCGGAGCAGTACTTC.

This clonotype has at least ten counts. The chain employs TRBV12-3 or TRBV12-4 and TRBJ1-1; D gene unclear. The CDR3 consists of 14 residues. V was shortened by 0 bases and J by 2 bases, with 7 bases between the two germline ends. CDR3: CASSLAPGNTEAFF. DNA for the CDR3: TGTGCCAGCAGTTTAGCTCCCGGTAACACTGAAGCTTTCTTT.